The 4 T cell receptor beta chains reported below all come from one sample, sequenced in a study of CD8+ T cells in alopecia areata. cDNA serving as the sequencing template came from extracted, reverse transcribed RNA. Data came from immunoSEQ multiplex PCR; TCRdb stores just in-frame clones and leaves some out. The profile shows around 250,000 clones, about 68% of them singletons. This specimen was CD4+ T cells sorted from blood, taken at week 0. Receptors were obtained from a human donor with alopecia areata.

The rearrangement uses TRBV5-1 and TRBJ1-5; D uncertain. V lost 0 bases and J lost 5, with 12 bases in between. CDR3 size: 15 residues. Germline lookup yields CDR1 SGHRS and CDR2 YFSETQ. CDR3 region: CASSLAPEQHQPQHF. The DNA for the CDR3 is TGCGCCAGCAGCTTGGCCCCGGAACAGCATCAGCCCCAGCATTTT.

The genes are TRBV29-1 and TRBJ2-7, with 7 bases aligning to TRBD1. The CDR3 extends over 11 amino acids. The ends lost 7 bases at V and 2 bases at J; junction bases unmatched: 2. Germline V lookup: CDR1 SQVTM, CDR2 ANQGSEA. The CDR3 nucleotides read TGCAGCGCGGGACAGACCTACGAGCAGTACTTC. Translation: CSAGQTYEQYF.

This clone was observed a few times. V and J are TRBV4-2 and TRBJ2-5; the D gene is possibly TRBD2 (6 bases). CDR1 LGHNA and CDR2 YNFKEQ come from the germline V gene. This CDR3 is 15 amino acids long. V dropped 1 base and J dropped 5 bases, with 14 bases sitting between them. The CDR3 protein is CASSQAAHAGETQYF. CDR3 DNA: TGTGCCAGCAGCCAAGCCGCCCATGCGGGGGAGACCCAGTACTTC.

The chain uses TRBV25-1 and TRBJ2-2, with 12 bases matching TRBD1. CDR1 MGHDK and CDR2 SYGVNS come from the germline V gene. The length of the CDR3 is 17 residues. Trimming took 6 bases from V and 6 from J; bases not matched to a gene: 11. The CDR3 bases are TGTGCCAGCAGGCAAAGTACCGGGACAGGGGGCTCCGGGGAGCTGTTTTTT. Amino acids: CASRQSTGTGGSGELFF.